This TCR beta chain emerged from a study of beta chain features in type 1 diabetes. All of the isolated RNA was reverse transcribed, so expressed TCRB transcripts were sequenced. The data were produced by immunoSEQ multiplex PCR, yet TCRdb's version contains in-frame clones alone and is incomplete. The data hold 130,000 to 150,000 clones, with about 51% observed a single time. Looked up from germline, CDR1 is SGHTA and CDR2 is FQGTGA. The V end lost 2 bases, the J end lost 1 base, and 12 bases lay between the germline ends. The CDR3 spans 15 residues. The gene calls are TRBV7-3 and TRBJ2-7, with TRBD2 as a possible D gene (6 bases). This clonotype originated in a man aged 18-30 years in good health. The specimen was Tregs from blood. The CDR3 reads CASSLGGIGSYEQYF. Here the CDR3 DNA reads TGTGCCAGCAGCTTAGGGGGGATAGGGTCCTACGAGCAGTACTTC.